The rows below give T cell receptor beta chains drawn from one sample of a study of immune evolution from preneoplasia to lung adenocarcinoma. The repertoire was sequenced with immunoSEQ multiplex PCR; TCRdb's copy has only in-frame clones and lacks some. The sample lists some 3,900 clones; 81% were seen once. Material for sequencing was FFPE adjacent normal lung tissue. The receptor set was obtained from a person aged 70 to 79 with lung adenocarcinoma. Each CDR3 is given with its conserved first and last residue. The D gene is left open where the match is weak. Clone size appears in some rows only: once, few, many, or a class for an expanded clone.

CDR3aa: CASSLTTGSNEKLFF
CDR3nt: TGTGCCAGCAGTCTAACGACAGGATCTAATGAAAAACTGTTTTTT
len: 15
j_gene: TRBJ1-4
v_gene: TRBV2
abundance: .
d_gene: .

CDR3aa: CASSPLDRGTNGYTF
CDR3nt: TGTGCCAGCAGTCCGTTGGACAGGGGGACGAATGGCTACACCTTC
len: 15
j_gene: TRBJ1-2
v_gene: TRBV6-1
abundance: .
d_gene: TRBD1

CDR3aa: CASSPPETNEKLFF
CDR3nt: TGTGCCAGCTCACCACCGGAAACTAATGAAAAACTGTTTTTT
len: 14
j_gene: TRBJ1-4
v_gene: TRBV18
abundance: .
d_gene: .

CDR3aa: CASSLHTGLYEQYF
CDR3nt: TGTGCCAGCAGTTTGCACACAGGGTTGTACGAGCAGTACTTC
len: 14
j_gene: TRBJ2-7
v_gene: TRBV27
abundance: .
d_gene: .

CDR3aa: CASSQGPIVPYEQYF
CDR3nt: TGCGCCAGCAGCCAAGGGCCTATCGTCCCCTACGAGCAGTACTTC
len: 15
j_gene: TRBJ2-7
v_gene: TRBV4-1
abundance: .
d_gene: .

CDR3aa: CASSVGSRNTGELFF
CDR3nt: TGTGCCAGCAGCGTAGGAAGCAGAAACACCGGGGAGCTGTTTTTT
len: 15
j_gene: TRBJ2-2
v_gene: TRBV9
abundance: few
d_gene: .

CDR3aa: CASRSRASSNQPQHF
CDR3nt: TGTGCCAGCAGGTCGAGGGCTAGCAGCAATCAGCCCCAGCATTTT
len: 15
j_gene: TRBJ1-5
v_gene: TRBV27
abundance: .
d_gene: .

CDR3aa: CSVVGGDQETQYF
CDR3nt: TGCAGCGTTGTGGGCGGAGACCAAGAGACCCAGTACTTC
len: 13
j_gene: TRBJ2-5
v_gene: TRBV29-1
abundance: .
d_gene: .

CDR3aa: CASSSTGFQETQYF
CDR3nt: TGTGCCAGCAGCTCCACAGGGTTCCAAGAGACCCAGTACTTC
len: 14
j_gene: TRBJ2-5
v_gene: TRBV7-9
abundance: few
d_gene: .

CDR3aa: CASSVTENTEAFF
CDR3nt: TGTGCCAGCAGCGTGACAGAAAACACTGAAGCTTTCTTT
len: 13
j_gene: TRBJ1-1
v_gene: TRBV7-3
abundance: once
d_gene: .

CDR3aa: CASRKGSTDTQYF
CDR3nt: TGTGCCAGCAGGAAGGGGTCCACAGATACGCAGTATTTT
len: 13
j_gene: TRBJ2-3
v_gene: TRBV28
abundance: once
d_gene: .

CDR3aa: CASSLDGKSYTF
CDR3nt: TGCGCCAGCAGCTTGGATGGGAAGAGCTACACCTTC
len: 12
j_gene: TRBJ1-2
v_gene: TRBV5-1
abundance: few
d_gene: .

CDR3aa: CATSTSGDYEQYF
CDR3nt: TGTGCCACCTCGACTAGTGGGGACTACGAGCAGTACTTC
len: 13
j_gene: TRBJ2-7
v_gene: TRBV10-3
abundance: .
d_gene: .